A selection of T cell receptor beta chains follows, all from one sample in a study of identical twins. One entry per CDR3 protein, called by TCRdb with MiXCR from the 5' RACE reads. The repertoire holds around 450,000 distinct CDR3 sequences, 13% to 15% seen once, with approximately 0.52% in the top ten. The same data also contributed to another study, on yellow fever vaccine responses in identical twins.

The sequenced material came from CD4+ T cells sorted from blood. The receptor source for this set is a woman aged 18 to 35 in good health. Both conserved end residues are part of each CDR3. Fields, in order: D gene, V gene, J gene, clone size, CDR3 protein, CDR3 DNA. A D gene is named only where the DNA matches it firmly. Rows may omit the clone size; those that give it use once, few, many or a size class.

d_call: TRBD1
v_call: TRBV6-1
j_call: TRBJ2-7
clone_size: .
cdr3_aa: CASKTIRDRGHEQYF
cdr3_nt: TGTGCCAGCAAGACCATCCGGGACAGGGGCCACGAGCAGTACTTC

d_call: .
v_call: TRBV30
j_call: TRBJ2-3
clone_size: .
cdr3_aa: CAWTPGTGATDTQYF
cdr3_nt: TGTGCCTGGACTCCCGGCACGGGAGCCACAGATACGCAGTATTTT

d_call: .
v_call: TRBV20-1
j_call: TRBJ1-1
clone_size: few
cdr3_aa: CSARVPGFMNTEAFF
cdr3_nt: TGCAGTGCTAGAGTCCCGGGGTTCATGAACACTGAAGCTTTCTTT

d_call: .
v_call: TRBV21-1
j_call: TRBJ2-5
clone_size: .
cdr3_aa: CASSKPSSPRVQYF
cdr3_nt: TGTGCCAGCAGCAAACCTTCTAGCCCCAGGGTCCAGTACTTC

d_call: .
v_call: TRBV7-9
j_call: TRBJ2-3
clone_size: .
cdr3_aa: CASTRTENTDTQYF
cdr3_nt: TGTGCCAGCACCCGGACGGAAAACACAGATACGCAGTATTTT

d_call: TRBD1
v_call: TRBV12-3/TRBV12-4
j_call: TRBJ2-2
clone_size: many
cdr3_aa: CASREDRGNTGELFF
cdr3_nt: TGTGCCAGCAGGGAGGACAGGGGGAACACCGGGGAGCTGTTTTTT

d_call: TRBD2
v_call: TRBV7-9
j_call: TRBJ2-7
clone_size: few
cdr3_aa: CASSLAPGGSSYEQYF
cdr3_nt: TGTGCCAGCAGCTTAGCCCCTGGCGGGAGCTCCTACGAGCAGTACTTC

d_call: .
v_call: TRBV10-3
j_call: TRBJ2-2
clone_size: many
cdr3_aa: CAAQSGTGELFF
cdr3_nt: TGTGCCGCCCAATCAGGGACCGGGGAGCTGTTTTTT

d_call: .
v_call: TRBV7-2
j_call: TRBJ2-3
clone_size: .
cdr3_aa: CASSPDFTDTEYF
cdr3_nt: TGTGCCAGCAGCCCCGACTTCACAGATACGGAGTATTTT

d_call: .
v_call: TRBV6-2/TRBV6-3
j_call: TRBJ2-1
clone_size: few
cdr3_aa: CASSYTGINEQFF
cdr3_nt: TGTGCCAGCAGTTATACAGGGATCAATGAGCAGTTCTTC

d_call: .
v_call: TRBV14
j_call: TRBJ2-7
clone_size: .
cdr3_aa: CASSQKGVYEQYF
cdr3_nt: TGTGCCAGCAGCCAAAAGGGTGTCTACGAGCAGTACTTC

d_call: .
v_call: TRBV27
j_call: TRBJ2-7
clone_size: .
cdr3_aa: CASSFAKLGEVEQYF
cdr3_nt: TGTGCCAGCAGTTTCGCCAAGCTTGGGGAGGTCGAGCAGTACTTC

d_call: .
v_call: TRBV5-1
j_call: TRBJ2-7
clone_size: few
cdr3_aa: CASSLTVTAYSYEQYF
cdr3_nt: TGCGCCAGCAGCTTGACGGTGACAGCCTATTCCTACGAGCAGTACTTC

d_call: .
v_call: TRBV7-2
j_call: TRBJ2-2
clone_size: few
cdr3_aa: CASSSGQWLFF
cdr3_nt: TGTGCCAGCAGCTCCGGACAGTGGCTGTTTTTT

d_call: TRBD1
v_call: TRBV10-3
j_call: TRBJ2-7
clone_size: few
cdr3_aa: CAISDYPGTGDEQYF
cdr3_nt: TGTGCCATCAGTGATTACCCCGGGACAGGGGACGAGCAGTACTTC

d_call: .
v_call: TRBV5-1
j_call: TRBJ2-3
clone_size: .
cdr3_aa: CASSLEHLTDTQYF
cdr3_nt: TGCGCCAGCAGCCTGGAACACCTCACAGATACGCAGTATTTT

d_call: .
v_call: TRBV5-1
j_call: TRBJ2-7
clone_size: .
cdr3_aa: CASSPPGQGQQYF
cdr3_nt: TGCGCCAGCAGCCCCCCGGGTCAAGGTCAGCAGTACTTC

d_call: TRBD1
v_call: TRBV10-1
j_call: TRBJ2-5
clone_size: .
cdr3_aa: CASADRGQETQYF
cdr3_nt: TGCGCCAGCGCCGACAGGGGCCAAGAGACCCAGTACTTC

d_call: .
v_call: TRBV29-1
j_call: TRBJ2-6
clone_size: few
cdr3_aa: CSVLEQDYSGANVLTF
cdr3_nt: TGCAGCGTTCTAGAACAGGATTACTCTGGGGCCAACGTCCTGACTTTC

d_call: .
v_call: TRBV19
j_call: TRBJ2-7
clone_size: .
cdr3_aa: CASSASVPSYEQYF
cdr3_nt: TGTGCCAGTAGTGCATCGGTACCCTCCTACGAGCAGTACTTC

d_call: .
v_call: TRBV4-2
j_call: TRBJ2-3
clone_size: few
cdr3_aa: CASSQEWSDAAQYF
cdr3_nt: TGTGCCAGCAGCCAAGAATGGAGCGACGCGGCGCAGTATTTT

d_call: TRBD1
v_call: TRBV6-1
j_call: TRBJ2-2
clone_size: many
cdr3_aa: CASKRQGNTGELFF
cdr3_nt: TGTGCCAGCAAGCGACAGGGCAACACCGGGGAGCTGTTTTTT

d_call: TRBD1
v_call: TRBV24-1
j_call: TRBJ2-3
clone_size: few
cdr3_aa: CATSDKTGSTDTQYF
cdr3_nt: TGTGCCACCAGTGACAAGACAGGGAGCACAGATACGCAGTATTTT

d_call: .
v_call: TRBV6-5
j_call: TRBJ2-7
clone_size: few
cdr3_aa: CASSYVAGEGALYEQYF
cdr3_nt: TGTGCCAGCAGTTACGTCGCAGGTGAAGGGGCCCTCTACGAGCAGTACTTC

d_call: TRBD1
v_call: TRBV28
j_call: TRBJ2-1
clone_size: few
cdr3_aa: CASRLPGTGSNEQFF
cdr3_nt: TGTGCCAGCAGACTACCCGGGACAGGGTCGAATGAGCAGTTCTTC

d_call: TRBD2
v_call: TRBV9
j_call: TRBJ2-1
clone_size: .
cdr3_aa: CASSVVPSGGQHNEQFF
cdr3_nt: TGTGCCAGCAGCGTAGTTCCCAGCGGGGGCCAACACAATGAGCAGTTCTTC

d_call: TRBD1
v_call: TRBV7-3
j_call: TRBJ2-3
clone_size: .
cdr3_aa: CASSMYGQGVLDTQYF
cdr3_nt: TGTGCCAGCAGCATGTATGGACAGGGGGTTTTAGATACGCAGTATTTT

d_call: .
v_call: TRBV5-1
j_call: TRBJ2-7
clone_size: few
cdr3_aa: CASSPRVVGEQYF
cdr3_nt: TGCGCCAGCAGCCCCCGGGTAGTAGGCGAGCAGTACTTC

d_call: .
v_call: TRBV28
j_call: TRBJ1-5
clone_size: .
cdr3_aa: CASSPPFYQPQHF
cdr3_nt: TGTGCCAGCAGTCCTCCCTTCTATCAGCCCCAGCATTTT

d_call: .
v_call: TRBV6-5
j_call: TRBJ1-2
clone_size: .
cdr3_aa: CASSYRGGGDGYTF
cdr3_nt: TGTGCCAGCAGTTACCGGGGTGGGGGAGACGGCTACACCTTC

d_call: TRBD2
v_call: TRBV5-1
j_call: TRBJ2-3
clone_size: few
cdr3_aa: CASLLAGDRTDTQYF
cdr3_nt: TGCGCCAGCCTCCTAGCGGGGGATCGCACAGATACGCAGTATTTT

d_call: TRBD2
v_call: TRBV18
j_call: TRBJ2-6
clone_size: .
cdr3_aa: CASSRREGTNSGANVLTF
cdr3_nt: TGTGCCAGCTCACGACGGGAGGGGACCAACTCTGGGGCCAACGTCCTGACTTTC

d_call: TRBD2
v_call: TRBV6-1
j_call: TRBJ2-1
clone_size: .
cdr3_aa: CASWAETSRNEQFF
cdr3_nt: TGTGCCAGCTGGGCCGAGACTAGCAGAAATGAGCAGTTCTTC

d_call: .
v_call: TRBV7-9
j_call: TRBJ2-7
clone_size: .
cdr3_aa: CASSHSLAGDEQYF
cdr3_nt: TGTGCCAGCAGCCATTCATTGGCGGGCGACGAGCAGTACTTC

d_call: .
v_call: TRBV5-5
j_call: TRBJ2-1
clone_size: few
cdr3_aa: CASSLVPNRYDNEQFF
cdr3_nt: TGTGCCAGCAGCTTGGTTCCGAATCGATACGACAATGAGCAGTTCTTC

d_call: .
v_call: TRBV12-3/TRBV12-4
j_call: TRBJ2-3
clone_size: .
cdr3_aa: CASGGNSLRNTQYF
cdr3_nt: TGTGCCAGCGGGGGAAACTCTCTCCGGAATACGCAGTATTTT

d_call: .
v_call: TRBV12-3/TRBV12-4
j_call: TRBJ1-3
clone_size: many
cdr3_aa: CASRRRSGNTIYF
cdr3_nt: TGTGCCAGCAGACGGAGGTCTGGAAACACCATATATTTT

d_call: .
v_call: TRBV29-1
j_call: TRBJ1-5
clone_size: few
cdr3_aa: CSVVTRRDQPQHF
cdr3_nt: TGCAGCGTAGTTACACGGCGAGATCAGCCCCAGCATTTT

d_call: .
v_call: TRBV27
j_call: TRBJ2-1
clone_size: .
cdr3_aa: CASTRPSYNEQFF
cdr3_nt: TGTGCCAGCACCCGGCCCTCCTACAATGAGCAGTTCTTC

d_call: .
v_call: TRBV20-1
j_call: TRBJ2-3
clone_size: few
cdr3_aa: CSAAPSGTDTQYF
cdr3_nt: TGCAGTGCTGCTCCTAGCGGCACAGATACGCAGTATTTT

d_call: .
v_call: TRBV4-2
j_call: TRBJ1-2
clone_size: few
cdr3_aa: CASSHMGGGGKEGYTF
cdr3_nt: TGTGCCAGCAGCCACATGGGTGGGGGCGGTAAAGAGGGCTACACCTTC

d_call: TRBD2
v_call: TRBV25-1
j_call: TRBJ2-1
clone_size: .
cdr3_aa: CASTETSGLPGGEQFF
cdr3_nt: TGTGCCAGCACCGAGACCTCGGGACTACCAGGTGGTGAGCAGTTCTTC

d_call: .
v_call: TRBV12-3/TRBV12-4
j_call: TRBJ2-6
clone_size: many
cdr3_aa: CASSSAGVGANVLTF
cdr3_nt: TGTGCCAGCAGTTCCGCAGGGGTCGGGGCCAACGTCCTGACTTTC

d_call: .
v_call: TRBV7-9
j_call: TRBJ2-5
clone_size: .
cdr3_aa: CASSLLVETQYF
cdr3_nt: TGTGCCAGCAGCTTACTAGTTGAGACCCAGTACTTC

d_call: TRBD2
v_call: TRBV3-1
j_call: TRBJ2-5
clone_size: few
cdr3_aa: CASSQLIAGRETQYF
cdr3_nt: TGTGCCAGCAGCCAACTGATAGCGGGGAGAGAGACCCAGTACTTC

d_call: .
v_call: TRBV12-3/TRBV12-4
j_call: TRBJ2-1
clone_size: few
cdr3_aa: CASSLDWYNEQFF
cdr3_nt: TGTGCCAGCAGTTTAGACTGGTACAATGAGCAGTTCTTC

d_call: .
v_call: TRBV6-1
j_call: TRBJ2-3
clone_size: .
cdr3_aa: CASRIGLGTDTQYF
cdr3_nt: TGTGCCAGCAGAATTGGTTTGGGGACAGATACGCAGTATTTT

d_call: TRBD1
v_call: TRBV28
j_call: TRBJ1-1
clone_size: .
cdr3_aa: CASSPSGTESEAFF
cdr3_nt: TGTGCCAGCAGTCCCTCCGGGACAGAGTCTGAAGCTTTCTTT

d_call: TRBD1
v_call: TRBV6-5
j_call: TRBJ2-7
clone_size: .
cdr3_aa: CASSFDRPGQGYEQYF
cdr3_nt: TGTGCCAGCAGTTTCGATCGACCGGGACAGGGCTACGAGCAGTACTTC

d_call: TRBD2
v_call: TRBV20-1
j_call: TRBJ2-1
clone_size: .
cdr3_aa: CSAIHDGRAHNEQFF
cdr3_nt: TGCAGTGCCATACATGACGGGAGGGCCCACAATGAGCAGTTCTTC